The rows below give T cell receptor beta chains drawn from one sample of a study of CD8+ T cells in alopecia areata. TCRdb keeps only in-frame clones here, not all; method: immunoSEQ multiplex PCR. The sample holds roughly 180,000 clones; around 63% are singletons and the top ten take 1.7%. The material sequenced was CD4+ T cells sorted from blood, taken at week 0. These receptors were obtained from a human donor with alopecia areata. Each CDR3 is given with its conserved first and last residue. The D gene is left open where the match is weak. Expanded clones get a size class; other rows say once, few or many, or leave the size out.

d_call	v_call	j_call	clone_size	cdr3_nt	cdr3_aa
-	TRBV2	TRBJ1-2	-	TGTGCCAGCAGTAAAGACAAGACCTATGGCTACACCTTC	CASSKDKTYGYTF
-	TRBV6-1	TRBJ2-4	-	TGTGCCGGCAGCAGACACGGCGGGAAGGACATTCAGTACTTC	CAGSRHGGKDIQYF
TRBD1	TRBV30	TRBJ2-3	-	TGTGCCTGGAGCCCACAGGGGGATACGCAGTATTTT	CAWSPQGDTQYF
TRBD2	TRBV2	TRBJ2-4	few	TGTGCCAGCAGTGAGGGTAGCGGGGTAATGGCCAAAAACATTCAGTACTTC	CASSEGSGVMAKNIQYF
-	TRBV30	TRBJ1-2	-	TGTGCCTGGAGTGGGACGGCCATCTATGGCTACACCTTC	CAWSGTAIYGYTF
TRBD2	TRBV10-3	TRBJ2-7	-	TGTGCCATCAGGCCCACTAGCGGGGGAGAGTACGAGCAGTACTTC	CAIRPTSGGEYEQYF
-	TRBV7-2	TRBJ2-1	-	TGTGCCAGCAGCTTGGGGTACAATGAGCAGTTCTTC	CASSLGYNEQFF
-	TRBV29-1	TRBJ1-1	-	TGCAGCGTTGACTGGAAGAACACTGAAGCTTTCTTT	CSVDWKNTEAFF
-	TRBV27	TRBJ2-3	-	TGTGCCAGCAGTTTATGGGGTTGGACAGATACGCAGTATTTT	CASSLWGWTDTQYF
TRBD2	TRBV10-3	TRBJ2-3	-	TGTGCCATCAGTGCCAGACTAGCGGGGGGTGCAGATACGCAGTATTTT	CAISARLAGGADTQYF
-	TRBV4-1	TRBJ2-3	-	TGCGCCAGCAGCCTGCACGGGCCGTCGGGTACGCAGTATTTT	CASSLHGPSGTQYF
-	TRBV29-1	TRBJ2-2	few	TGCAGCGCCCCGGGACCAGGGGAGGGGGAGCTGTTTTTT	CSAPGPGEGELFF
-	TRBV29-1	TRBJ2-7	-	TGCAGCGTTGCCGGACTCAACTACGAGCAGTACTTC	CSVAGLNYEQYF
TRBD1	TRBV29-1	TRBJ1-2	few	TGCAGCGTTACGGGACAGTGGAATGGCTACACCTTC	CSVTGQWNGYTF
-	TRBV5-1	TRBJ1-6	-	TGCGCCAGCAGCCCGAATAATAATTCACCCCTCCACTTT	CASSPNNNSPLHF
TRBD1	TRBV7-2	TRBJ2-5	once	TGTGCCAGCAGCCCCTCGACAGGGGAAACCCAGTACTTC	CASSPSTGETQYF
-	TRBV29-1	TRBJ1-2	-	TGCAGCGTTGCCCTGGGGGGGACTAACTATGGCTACACCTTC	CSVALGGTNYGYTF
-	TRBV5-1	TRBJ2-7	-	TGCGCCAGCAGCTTGGGAGGAGGCGAGCAGTACTTC	CASSLGGGEQYF
-	TRBV4-3	TRBJ2-3	-	TGCGCCAGCAGCCAAGGTACCGCAGATACGCAGTATTTT	CASSQGTADTQYF
-	TRBV29-1	TRBJ2-4	few	TGCAGCGCCCAGGGCGGGCTACTAGCCAAAAACATTCAGTACTTC	CSAQGGLLAKNIQYF
-	TRBV12-5	TRBJ2-3	many	TGTGCTAGTGCCATGGGACTCCTCGGCTGGGCAGATACGCAGTATTTT	CASAMGLLGWADTQYF
-	TRBV9	TRBJ1-1	few	TGTGCCAGCAGCGCGACAGGATGGACTGAAGCTTTCTTT	CASSATGWTEAFF
-	TRBV30	TRBJ2-7	-	TGTGCCTGGAGTGTACTCAGGGGGGCCGACGAGCAGTACTTC	CAWSVLRGADEQYF
TRBD1	TRBV9	TRBJ2-6	-	TGTGCCAGCAGCGTCCGGGACAGGAGCTCTGGGGCCAACGTCCTGACTTTC	CASSVRDRSSGANVLTF
-	TRBV29-1	TRBJ2-5	-	TGCAGCGTTGCCTGGAAAGAGACCCAGTACTTC	CSVAWKETQYF
-	TRBV29-1	TRBJ2-4	-	TGCAGCGTTGTCTTGGAGGCCAAAAACATTCAGTACTTC	CSVVLEAKNIQYF
-	TRBV18	TRBJ1-6	-	TGTGCCAGCTCACCAAAGGGGCCAGATAACAATTCACCCCTCCACTTT	CASSPKGPDNNSPLHF
-	TRBV25-1	TRBJ1-1	-	TGTGCCAGCACACCTCTAAAAGAAGCTTTCTTT	CASTPLKEAFF
-	TRBV29-1	TRBJ1-1	-	TGCAGCGTTGATGTCGTCGGACAGAACACTGAAGCTTTCTTT	CSVDVVGQNTEAFF
-	TRBV27	TRBJ2-3	-	TGTGCCAGCAGTCCAGGCGGGCGGTGGGCAGATACGCAGTATTTT	CASSPGGRWADTQYF
-	TRBV29-1	TRBJ1-1	few	TGCAGCGTCCACCCGGGGACCGGTTTAGGCACTGAAGCTTTCTTT	CSVHPGTGLGTEAFF
-	TRBV4-1	TRBJ2-5	-	TGCGCCAGCAGCCGTACGACAGGTCCCCAAGAGACCCAGTACTTC	CASSRTTGPQETQYF
TRBD1	TRBV29-1	TRBJ2-5	-	TGCAGCGTTGTGACAGGGGGAGTTTTAGAGACCCAGTACTTC	CSVVTGGVLETQYF
-	TRBV6-1	TRBJ1-1	-	TGTGCCAGCACCGTACCCGGGGGGAGGACTGAAGCTTTCTTT	CASTVPGGRTEAFF
-	TRBV30	TRBJ1-1	-	TGTGCCCTAGAACGACAGGCAATGGCTTTCTTT	CALERQAMAFF
-	TRBV30	TRBJ1-2	-	TGTGCCTGGACCGAGGTAGCAGGGGCGGGCTACACCTTC	CAWTEVAGAGYTF
-	TRBV29-1	TRBJ2-7	-	TGCAGCGTTGGGCAGGCGTACGAGCAGTACTTC	CSVGQAYEQYF
TRBD1	TRBV5-1	TRBJ2-7	-	TGCGCCAGCAGCTGGGGGACAGCCCCCTACGAGCAGTACTTC	CASSWGTAPYEQYF
-	TRBV29-1	TRBJ1-5	-	TGCAGCGTGATGTTACAGGGAGGGCCCAATCAGCCCCAGCATTTT	CSVMLQGGPNQPQHF
-	TRBV29-1	TRBJ2-5	-	TGCAGCGTTTTTCCTTCCGGGGAGACCCAGTACTTC	CSVFPSGETQYF
-	TRBV5-1	TRBJ1-6	-	TGCGCCAGCAGCCAGGATAATTCACCCCTCCACTTT	CASSQDNSPLHF
TRBD1	TRBV29-1	TRBJ2-1	many	TGCAGCGTTAACAGGGGGCCCAACAATGAGCAGTTCTTC	CSVNRGPNNEQFF
-	TRBV27	TRBJ2-3	-	TGTGCCAGCAGTTTATCGATCCCCTGGGTCTACACAGATACGCAGTATTTT	CASSLSIPWVYTDTQYF
-	TRBV7-3	TRBJ1-6	once	TGTGCCAGCAGCTTAGGGAGCTCCTATAATTCACCCCTCCACTTT	CASSLGSSYNSPLHF
-	TRBV30	TRBJ2-1	few	TGTGCCTGGAGTGTACCGCAGGGAGGCTCCTACAATGAGCAGTTCTTC	CAWSVPQGGSYNEQFF
TRBD1	TRBV5-1	TRBJ2-5	-	TGCGCCAGCAGCTTCAGAGACAGGGGAGAGACCCAGTACTTC	CASSFRDRGETQYF
-	TRBV29-1	TRBJ1-1	-	TGCAGCGTAGAAGTACAGGGTCCCAACACTGAAGCTTTCTTT	CSVEVQGPNTEAFF
-	TRBV23-1	TRBJ1-2	-	TGCGCCAGCCACACACAGTTATATGGCTACACCTTC	CASHTQLYGYTF